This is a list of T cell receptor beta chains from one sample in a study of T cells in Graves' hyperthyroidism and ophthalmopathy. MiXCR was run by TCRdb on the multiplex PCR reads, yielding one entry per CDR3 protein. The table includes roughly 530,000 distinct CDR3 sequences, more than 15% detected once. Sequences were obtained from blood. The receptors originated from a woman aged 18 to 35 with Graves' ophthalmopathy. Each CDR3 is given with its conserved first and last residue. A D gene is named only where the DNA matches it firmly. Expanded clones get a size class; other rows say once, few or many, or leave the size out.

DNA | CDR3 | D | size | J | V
TGTGCCAGCAGTTTAGTCGGACCGGCTGGGGCCAACGTCCTGACTTTC | CASSLVGPAGANVLTF | - | - | TRBJ2-6 | TRBV28
TGTGCCAGCAGTTTCGGACAGGGCCTTAACTATGGCTACACCTTC | CASSFGQGLNYGYTF | TRBD1 | many | TRBJ1-2 | TRBV6-1
TGTGCCAGCAGCCAAGATTCAGGACAGACCTACGAGCAGTACTTC | CASSQDSGQTYEQYF | - | - | TRBJ2-7 | TRBV4-2
TGTGCCAGCAGCCCTAACAGGGCGAGCTCCTACAATGAGCAGTTCTTC | CASSPNRASSYNEQFF | - | - | TRBJ2-1 | TRBV3-1
TGCGCCAGCAGCCAATTCGCGACAGGGGGTCCAGATACGCAGTATTTT | CASSQFATGGPDTQYF | TRBD1 | - | TRBJ2-3 | TRBV4-3
TGTGCCAGCAGCGTAGCGCAGAACACCGGGGAGCTGTTTTTT | CASSVAQNTGELFF | - | - | TRBJ2-2 | TRBV9
TGTGCCAGCAGTTACTTAGGGACGGGGGTCTACGAGCAGTACTTC | CASSYLGTGVYEQYF | - | many | TRBJ2-7 | TRBV6-6
TGTGCCAGCAGCCCCTTAGCGGGAACGACAGATACGCAGTATTTT | CASSPLAGTTDTQYF | TRBD2 | many | TRBJ2-3 | TRBV3-1
TGTGCCAGCAGTTTTGGGACTAGCGGGATTTCGTACCAAGAGACCCAGTACTTC | CASSFGTSGISYQETQYF | TRBD2 | many | TRBJ2-5 | TRBV6-2/TRBV6-3
TGTGCCAGTAGAGGGTGGCAGTACAATGAGCAGTTCTTC | CASRGWQYNEQFF | - | many | TRBJ2-1 | TRBV12-3/TRBV12-4
TGTGCCAGCTGGGGACTAGCGGGTTACAATGAGCAGTTCTTC | CASWGLAGYNEQFF | TRBD2 | few | TRBJ2-1 | TRBV2
TGCGCCAGCAGCCAAGATTGGCAGGGGGGGGCCGAGCAGTACTTC | CASSQDWQGGAEQYF | - | few | TRBJ2-7 | TRBV4-3
TGTGCCAGCAGCCAAGATCCCTTGGCCGAAGGGGTAGGAAACACCATATATTTT | CASSQDPLAEGVGNTIYF | - | many | TRBJ1-3 | TRBV4-2
TGCAGCGTTGAAGATAAGAGACAGGGCCCGAATGAGCAGTTCTTC | CSVEDKRQGPNEQFF | TRBD1 | - | TRBJ2-1 | TRBV29-1
TGCAGCGTTTACTTAGAACAGAGCGAGCAGTACTTC | CSVYLEQSEQYF | - | few | TRBJ2-7 | TRBV29-1
TGTGCCAGCAGCTGGGCGTGGGGCCCCAATGAGCAGTTCTTC | CASSWAWGPNEQFF | - | many | TRBJ2-1 | TRBV7-2
TGCGCCAGCAGCACGGGACAGGGAAATGAAAAACTGTTTTTT | CASSTGQGNEKLFF | TRBD1 | few | TRBJ1-4 | TRBV5-1
TGTGCCAGCAGCTTGGAGGGGGGGGTTCTCTGGACTGAAGCTTTCTTT | CASSLEGGVLWTEAFF | - | few | TRBJ1-1 | TRBV11-3
TGTGCCAGCAGAAACAGGGGAGGAGAGACCCAGTACTTC | CASRNRGGETQYF | - | few | TRBJ2-5 | TRBV14
TGTGCCAGCAGCTTAGATGGGACTAGTAGCGGCCAAGAGACCCAGTACTTC | CASSLDGTSSGQETQYF | TRBD2 | many | TRBJ2-5 | TRBV7-2
TGTGCCACCAGTGACAGAGCGGGAGGGCCAGGCAATGAGCAGTTCTTC | CATSDRAGGPGNEQFF | TRBD2 | few | TRBJ2-1 | TRBV24-1
TGTGCCAGCAGCATGACTAGCGGGTCCTACAATGAGCAGTTCTTC | CASSMTSGSYNEQFF | TRBD2 | few | TRBJ2-1 | TRBV7-2
TGTGCCATCAGCGACAGGGGAGACTATGGCTACACCTTC | CAISDRGDYGYTF | TRBD1 | - | TRBJ1-2 | TRBV10-3
TGTGCCAGCAGCCAAGATCCGGCGGGATCTGGGACCGGGGAGCTGTTTTTT | CASSQDPAGSGTGELFF | - | - | TRBJ2-2 | TRBV4-2
TGTGCCTGGAAAACAGAGTTCTATGGCTACACCTTC | CAWKTEFYGYTF | - | - | TRBJ1-2 | TRBV30
TGCAGCGTTGTTGGGGGCGGGGGGCAGACCTACGAGCAGTACTTC | CSVVGGGGQTYEQYF | TRBD2 | - | TRBJ2-7 | TRBV29-1
TGCGCCAGCAGCCAGAACAGGATGAACACTGAAGCTTTCTTT | CASSQNRMNTEAFF | - | - | TRBJ1-1 | TRBV4-1
TGTGCCAGTACCCCTTGGAGGGGGGCGTCAAATGAAAAACTGTTTTTT | CASTPWRGASNEKLFF | - | - | TRBJ1-4 | TRBV19
TGTGCCAGCACCCCCTGGAGGGGCAACACTGAAGCTTTCTTT | CASTPWRGNTEAFF | - | few | TRBJ1-1 | TRBV11-2
TGTGCCAGCAGTTTCGAGGGGAGGCCCCAGCATTTT | CASSFEGRPQHF | - | - | TRBJ1-5 | TRBV12-3/TRBV12-4
TGTGCCAGCGGACAGGGTGGGCAGTACTTC | CASGQGGQYF | TRBD1 | many | TRBJ2-7 | TRBV28
TGTGCCAGCAGCGCCCATGACAGGGGTGGAACTGAAGCTTTCTTT | CASSAHDRGGTEAFF | TRBD1 | few | TRBJ1-1 | TRBV9
TGTGCCAGCAGCCCCCGGACTAGCGGGACGACCTACAATGAGCAGTTCTTC | CASSPRTSGTTYNEQFF | TRBD2 | - | TRBJ2-1 | TRBV5-4
TGCGCCAGCAGCCAATCAGGGGGCTTTGGCTACACCTTC | CASSQSGGFGYTF | TRBD1 | many | TRBJ1-2 | TRBV5-1
TGTGCCAGCAGACCAATACAGGGTACCTACGAGCAGTACTTC | CASRPIQGTYEQYF | - | many | TRBJ2-7 | TRBV6-2/TRBV6-3
TGTGCCAGCAGCCGGCCAGGTGGAAGCTCCTACGAGCAGTACTTC | CASSRPGGSSYEQYF | - | many | TRBJ2-7 | TRBV7-2
TGTGCCAGCAGTTCCCCTTGGGGGGGCTCCTACGAGCAGTACTTC | CASSSPWGGSYEQYF | TRBD2 | few | TRBJ2-7 | TRBV28
TGTGCCGGCAGGACTAGCGGGAGGGTTGAGCAGTTCTTC | CAGRTSGRVEQFF | TRBD2 | many | TRBJ2-1 | TRBV11-2